One and the same sample provided the 6 T cell receptor beta chains below, sequenced in a study of STAT5B mutations in CD4+ large granular lymphocyte leukemia. Clones were sequenced by immunoSEQ multiplex PCR, and TCRdb holds only the in-frame ones, with some missing. The data hold around 990 clones, with approximately 80% observed a single time. The sequencing input was PBMCs. Receptors were obtained from a man aged 55 to 69 with CD4+ T-cell large granular lymphocyte leukemia.

V and J are TRBV7-3 and TRBJ1-2; 9 nucleotides match TRBD1. The CDR3 loop spans 13 amino acids. J was trimmed by 5 bases and V by 5 bases; bases with no gene match: 3. The germline V gene has CDR1 SGHTA and CDR2 FQGTGA. As DNA, the CDR3 is TGTGCCAGCAGCACACAGGGGGCTTATGGCTACACCTTC. It specifies CASSTQGAYGYTF.

This clone was recorded only once. The gene calls are TRBV30 and TRBJ1-1; D unresolved. V lost 5 bases and J lost 2, with 12 bases in between. This CDR3 is 13 amino acids long. Germline CDR1 and CDR2: GTSNPN and SVGIG (reference sequence). In nucleotides, the CDR3 is TGTGCCTGGGGGGATGGTAGCAACACTGAAGCTTTCTTT. This gives the protein CAWGDGSNTEAFF.

This sequence joins TRBV7-9 and TRBJ2-3; possibly TRBD1 or TRBD2 for D (6 bases each). Germline V gives CDR1 SEHNR, CDR2 FQNEAQ (reference sequence). The length of the CDR3 is 14 residues. V was pared by 6 bases and J by 1 base, with 11 bases between. CDR3 sequence reads: CASRAGEGTDTQYF. The CDR3 DNA reads as TGTGCCAGCAGGGCAGGGGAGGGCACAGATACGCAGTATTTT. Combining the CDR3 with reference TRBV7-9 and TRBJ2-3 gives the whole variable domain DTGVSQNPRHKITKRGQNVTFRCDPISEHNRLYWYRQTLGQGPEFLTYFQNEAQLEKSRLLSDRFSAERPKGSFSTLEIQRTEQGDSAMYLCASRAGEGTDTQYFGPGTRLTVL.

This clone was recorded a few times. V usage is TRBV27 and J usage is TRBJ2-7; D is perhaps TRBD1 (6 bases). CDR1 and CDR2 (germline): MNHEY, SMNVEV (reference sequence). This CDR3 comprises 14 residues. The V and J ends lost 5 bases and 3 bases respectively, with 14 bases between them. The CDR3 sequence: CASSPTGYNYEQYF. The CDR3, as DNA: TGTGCCAGCAGTCCCACAGGGTATAACTACGAGCAGTACTTC.

This sequence joins TRBV19 and TRBJ2-3; 12 bases align to TRBD2. This CDR3 contains 19 residues. After removal of 5 bases from V and 1 base from J, the junction contained 13 bases not matched to a gene. Germline V gene lookup returns CDR1 LNHDA and CDR2 SQIVND (reference sequence). CDR3 DNA sequence: TGTGCCAGTAGTCCGACCGGACTAGCGGGGTCCTTTGGCACAGATACGCAGTATTTT. Amino acid sequence: CASSPTGLAGSFGTDTQYF. The variable domain in full, completed from reference TRBV19 and TRBJ2-3, reads DGGITQSPKYLFRKEGQNVTLSCEQNLNHDAMYWYRQDPGQGLRLIYYSQIVNDFQKGDIAEGYSVSREKKESFPLTVTSAQKNPTAFYLCASSPTGLAGSFGTDTQYFGPGTRLTVL.

The chain recombines TRBV28 with TRBJ1-1; D is unclear. V was pared by 2 bases and J by 1 base, with 5 bases between. Germline CDR1 is MDHEN and CDR2 is SYDVKM. The CDR3 is 13 amino acids. CDR3 residues: CASSLVANTEAFF. DNA of the CDR3: TGTGCCAGCAGTTTAGTTGCGAACACTGAAGCTTTCTTT.